Shown below are 18 T cell receptor beta chains from a single sample sequenced in a study of radiotherapy plus CTLA-4 blockade in lung cancer. Clones were sequenced by immunoSEQ multiplex PCR, and TCRdb holds only the in-frame ones, with some missing. The sample includes approximately 14,000 clones, around 67% of them seen just once. The sample consisted of peripheral blood, taken from a patient treated with radiotherapy plus ipilimumab. These receptors were collected from a human donor with non-small cell lung cancer whose response to radiotherapy plus ipilimumab could not be evaluated.

V usage is TRBV9 and J usage is TRBJ2-7, with TRBD1 matching 7 bases. The CDR3 totals 15 residues. The germline V gene has CDR1 SGDLS and CDR2 YYNGEE. Unmatched junction bases numbered 7, after V lost 0 bases and J lost 4 bases. The DNA for the CDR3 is TGTGCCAGCAGCGTAGAACCCACAGGGGAGTACGAGCAGTACTTC. Its protein product is CASSVEPTGEYEQYF.

The chain combines TRBV2 with TRBJ2-1, with 9 bases lining up with TRBD2. CDR1 and CDR2 from the germline V gene are SNHLY and FYNNEI. J gave up 3 bases and V 5 bases, and 5 bases lay outside the gene matches. CDR3 size: 15 residues. The CDR3 loop is CASSSGTSFYNEQFF. The CDR3 DNA follows: TGTGCCAGCAGTTCCGGGACTAGCTTCTACAATGAGCAGTTCTTC.

A note on this clone: The junction differs from germline at one of its ends, possibly a read error. This chain connects TRBV5-6 to TRBJ1-6; 8 bases map to TRBD1. The CDR3 extends over 15 amino acids. CDR1 SGHDT and CDR2 YYEEEE come from the germline V gene. CDR3 loop: CASRLGQARDSPLHF. The CDR3 DNA reads as TGTGCCAGCAGATTGGGACAGGCCCGAGATTCACCCCTCCACTTT.

This clone came up a few times. The chain combines TRBV27 with TRBJ1-5; 7 bases align to TRBD1. Per the germline V gene, CDR1 is MNHEY and CDR2 is SMNVEV (reference sequence). This CDR3 has 18 amino acids. Germline trimming cut 1 base from V and 1 base from J; bases unmatched to any gene: 10. The CDR3: CASSLYAPAGGSNQPQHF. CDR3 nucleotides: TGTGCCAGCAGTTTATACGCCCCGGCAGGGGGGAGCAATCAGCCCCAGCATTTT.

This chain links TRBV11-2 with TRBJ2-5, with D hard to call. Germline V gene lookup returns CDR1 SGHAT and CDR2 FQNNGV. The length of the CDR3 is 16 residues. The V end lost 4 bases, the J end lost 5 bases, and 20 bases lay between the germline ends. CDR3 region: CASSSYHERTGETQYF. The CDR3 DNA follows: TGTGCCAGCAGCTCCTACCATGAGCGCACCGGCGAGACCCAGTACTTC.

The chain links TRBV2 to TRBJ1-2; no clear D. V was cut by 1 base and J by 6 bases, with 6 bases left in between. The CDR3 runs 12 residues. CDR1 is SNHLY, CDR2 FYNNEI, per germline. The CDR3 region has the DNA TGTGCCAGCAGTGAAGAACAGCATGGCTACACCTTC. It codes for CASSEEQHGYTF.

Points on this clone: The conserved phenylalanine or tryptophan is not found at the CDR3 terminus, so this likely reflects a read error. It is unclear where the CDR3 begins or ends on the DNA, so no DNA is shown, and the CDR3 is as TCRdb lists it. The chain uses TRBV11-2 and TRBJ1-1; the table's D call TRBD1 went unverified against the DNA. Counting both end residues, the CDR3 totals 13 amino acids. Germline CDR1 reads SGHAT; CDR2 reads FQNNGV. CDR3 amino acids: CASSHYGDTKIPI.

This chain's CDR3 is CASSPAAGMNTEAFF. DNA of the CDR3: TGTGCCAGCAGCCCGGCGGCGGGGATGAACACTGAAGCTTTCTTT. This chain joins TRBV5-6 and TRBJ1-1; D gene ambiguous. The CDR3 is 15 amino acids. V shed 4 bases and J shed 0 bases, with 13 bases lying between them. Germline V CDR1 and CDR2: SGHDT, YYEEEE.

The chain has TRBV6-6 and TRBJ2-5; TRBD1 matches at 7 bases. CDR3 length: 15 residues. CDR1 is MNHNY, CDR2 SVGAGI, per germline (reference sequence). V trimming: 5 bases; J trimming: 2 bases; junction bases outside the gene matches: 8. CDR3 sequence reads: CASSARGLGQETQYF. The CDR3 DNA follows: TGTGCCAGCAGTGCTAGGGGGCTCGGACAAGAGACCCAGTACTTC.

This clone has only a few counts. The CDR3 protein is CASSLRQTPSYEQYV. CDR3 nucleotides: TGTGCCAGCAGCTTGCGACAGACTCCCTCCTACGAGCAGTACGTC. The chain combines TRBV5-6 with TRBJ2-7; weak D call: TRBD1 (5 bases). This CDR3 is 15 amino acids long. Trimming stripped 1 base from V and 0 bases from J, with 11 bases between. In germline, CDR1 is SGHDT, CDR2 YYEEEE.

This clone was found a few times. This chain uses TRBV27 with TRBJ1-2; D not certain. The CDR3 runs 14 residues. Germline values: CDR1 MNHEY, CDR2 SMNVEV (reference sequence). V lost 2 bases, J lost 4 bases, and 11 bases lay in between. Written as DNA, the CDR3 is TGTGCCAGCAGTTTAGAGAGCAGCGGCTATGGCTACACCTTC. This translates into CASSLESSGYGYTF.

This clone was found a few times. This CDR3 reads CASSLGTSRTETQYF. CDR3 DNA: TGCGCCAGCAGCTTAGGGACTTCCAGAACGGAGACCCAGTACTTC. The gene calls are TRBV5-1 and TRBJ2-5; TRBD2 is a possible D gene (6 bases). V was trimmed by 2 bases and J by 5 bases, leaving 16 bases between them. Germline-derived CDR1 and CDR2 are SGHRS and YFSETQ. This CDR3 comprises 15 residues.

This clone occurred a few times. The chain links TRBV7-9 to TRBJ1-3, with 12 bases aligning to TRBD1. Germline CDR1 and CDR2: SEHNR and FQNEAQ (reference sequence). Trimming removed 1 base from V and 4 bases from J; junction bases left unmatched: 2. This CDR3 spans 16 amino acids. CDR3 protein: CASSLGDRGPGNTIYF. The CDR3, as DNA: TGTGCCAGCAGCTTAGGGGACAGGGGGCCAGGAAACACCATATATTTT.

This chain uses TRBV6-1 with TRBJ1-1, with D hard to call. V lost 6 bases, J lost 0 bases, and 8 bases lay in between. This CDR3 comprises 13 residues. Per germline, CDR1 MNHNS and CDR2 SASEGT. The CDR3 here is CASRRAMNTEAFF. The CDR3 nucleotides are TGTGCCAGCAGACGAGCGATGAACACTGAAGCTTTCTTT.

The gene calls are TRBV4-1 and TRBJ1-1; D not certain. This CDR3 spans 15 amino acids. Looked up from germline, CDR1 is MGHRA and CDR2 is YSYEKL. V lost 1 base and J lost 1, with 10 bases in between. In DNA, the CDR3 is TGCGCCAGCAGCCAAGCGCAGGAATCGAACACTGAAGCTTTCTTT. This sequence encodes CASSQAQESNTEAFF.

CDR3 amino acids: CASRVPGQTSSYGYTF. The CDR3 region has the DNA TGTGCCAGCCGAGTTCCGGGACAGACCTCAAGCTATGGCTACACCTTC. This chain links TRBV21-1 with TRBJ1-2; the table's D call of TRBD1 was not tested on the DNA. TRBV21-1 counts as a pseudogene. The CDR3 is made up of 16 amino acids.

J is TRBJ1-2 and V is TRBV28, with 7 positions matching TRBD1. Looked up from germline, CDR1 is MDHEN and CDR2 is SYDVKM. The V segment lost 8 bases and the J segment 4 bases; nucleotides outside the gene matches: 4. CDR3 length equals 12 residues. The CDR3 protein is CASWDRAYGYTF. CDR3 in DNA: TGTGCCAGCTGGGACAGAGCCTATGGCTACACCTTC.

This chain links TRBV18 with TRBJ1-3, with unresolved D. This CDR3 comprises 15 residues. CDR1 and CDR2 (germline): KGHSH, LQKENI. V was pared by 0 bases and J by 4 bases, with 10 bases between. The CDR3 region has the DNA TGTGCCAGCTCACCACCGGGAGGAGGGGGAAACACCATATATTTT. Translation: CASSPPGGGGNTIYF.